These 19 T cell receptor beta chains came from one sample sequenced in a study of blood T cells in healthy people across ages. Together with a sample-barcoded 5' primer, a J-beta primer mix was included in a second PCR lasting roughly 6 to 12 cycles. From the 5' RACE reads, TCRdb called clonotypes with MiXCR, one entry per CDR3 protein. The sample has about a million distinct CDR3 sequences; roughly 51% are singletons. The sample was blood. The receptors come from a woman aged 55-75 years in good health.

Here the CDR3 DNA reads TGCGCCAGCAGCCAAGAGAGGCGAGGGGGCCTGAACACCGGGGAGCTGTTTTTT. Its protein is CASSQERRGGLNTGELFF. This sequence joins TRBV4-1 and TRBJ2-2; the match to TRBD1 covers 7 bases. CDR1 and CDR2 (germline): MGHRA, YSYEKL. Losses at the gene ends were 0 bases for V and 1 base for J; bases not matched to a gene: 8. The CDR3 is 18 amino acids.

This chain uses TRBV28 with TRBJ2-5; D gene ambiguous. Germline V gene data show CDR1 as MDHEN and CDR2 as SYDVKM. There are 12 residues in the CDR3. Trimming left V 5 bases short and J 5 bases short, with 9 bases between. The CDR3 spells CASSMGVETQYF. The CDR3 DNA reads as TGTGCCAGCAGTATGGGTGTGGAGACCCAGTACTTC.

The CDR3 nucleotides are TGTGCCAGCAGCCTTTCAGGGAAGACCCAGTACTTC. Residues: CASSLSGKTQYF. The chain is built from TRBV3-1 and TRBJ2-5, with D possibly matching TRBD1 (5 bases). Germline V gene data show CDR1 as LGHDT and CDR2 as YNNKEL (reference sequence). The CDR3 covers 12 residues. With 4 bases removed from V and 6 bases from J, the gap between germline ends came to 9 bases.

In this sample, this clonotype turned up a few times. This chain uses TRBV29-1 with TRBJ2-7; D tentatively reads TRBD1 or TRBD2 (5 bases each). Germline CDR1 and CDR2: SQVTM and ANQGSEA. This CDR3 region has 12 residues. V was trimmed by 5 bases and J by 1 base, leaving 9 bases between them. The CDR3 sequence is CSVFGGSYEQYF. The DNA for the CDR3 is TGCAGCGTTTTTGGGGGTTCCTACGAGCAGTACTTC.

This clonotype was detected a few times. This chain links TRBV12-3 or TRBV12-4 with TRBJ2-5; no clear D gene. The CDR3 spans 15 residues. V was shortened by 6 bases and J by 1 base, with 15 bases between the two germline ends. CDR3 region: CASRRMDGSQETQYF. For the CDR3, the DNA is TGTGCCAGCAGACGGATGGACGGTAGCCAAGAGACCCAGTACTTC.

This chain links TRBV4-2 with TRBJ1-5, with D perhaps matching TRBD1 (6 bases). CDR1 is LGHNA, CDR2 YNFKEQ, per germline. The CDR3 has 15 amino acids. Trimming took off 3 bases at V and 4 bases at J, with 13 bases between the two ends. The DNA for the CDR3 is TGTGCCAGCAGCCAGAGCCCGGACAGAAATCAGCCCCAGCATTTT. Translating it yields CASSQSPDRNQPQHF.

This clonotype was seen a few times. The chain has TRBV20-1 and TRBJ2-7; 7 bases align to TRBD2. Germline CDR1 DFQATT, CDR2 SNEGSKA (reference sequence). This CDR3 comprises 13 residues. V was pared by 6 bases and J by 4 bases, with 9 bases of the junction left unmatched. CDR3 amino acids: CSAWEGRQYEQYF. The CDR3 DNA follows: TGCAGTGCATGGGAGGGCCGTCAGTACGAGCAGTACTTC.

Worth noting for this clonotype: Germline is not matched at one junction end, which may reflect a read error. V and J are TRBV20-1 and TRBJ1-2, with D unresolved. This CDR3 is built from 12 residues. The germline CDR1 and CDR2 sequences are DFQATT and SNEGSKA (reference sequence). In DNA form, the CDR3 reads TGCAGTGCTCCTCCGGACCGCCATGGCCACACCTTC. The encoded protein is CSAPPDRHGHTF.

A few counts support this clonotype. The V call is TRBV7-2, the J call TRBJ2-7; D is ambiguous. The V end lost 5 bases, the J end lost 1 base, and 15 bases lay between the germline ends. CDR1 and CDR2 from the germline V gene are SGHTA and FQGNSA. The CDR3 is made up of 15 amino acids. CDR3 in DNA: TGTGCCAGCAGCCTCAACGGCTTGGGTTCCTACGAGCAGTACTTC. Translating gives CASSLNGLGSYEQYF.

For this clonotype: The junction departs from the called germline gene at one end, perhaps through a read error. The gene calls are TRBV10-3 and TRBJ2-1, with D possibly matching TRBD2 (5 bases). This CDR3 comprises 14 residues. The germline gives CDR1 ENHRY, CDR2 SYGVKD. CDR3: CAIGERTAYNEQFF. Here the CDR3 DNA reads TGTGCCATCGGGGAGCGGACGGCCTATAATGAGCAGTTCTTC.

V usage is TRBV5-1 and J usage is TRBJ2-7, with D perhaps matching TRBD1 or TRBD2 (5 bases each). This CDR3 is built from 13 residues. Germline CDR1 reads SGHRS; CDR2 reads YFSETQ. Trimming removed 5 bases from V and 2 bases from J, with 11 bases in between. The CDR3: CASRRGLTYEQYF. The CDR3 DNA reads TGCGCCAGCAGACGGGGCCTTACCTACGAGCAGTACTTC.

The chain links TRBV6-5 to TRBJ2-3; a weak D match, TRBD1 (5 bases). V was shortened by 6 bases and J by 2 bases, with 18 bases between the two germline ends. The CDR3 spans 16 residues. Germline lookup yields CDR1 MNHEY and CDR2 SVGAGI. CDR3 residues: CASSPVGREDTDTQYF. The CDR3 DNA reads as TGTGCCAGCAGCCCCGTCGGCAGGGAAGACACAGATACGCAGTATTTT.

This clonotype appeared a few times. The chain joins TRBV2 to TRBJ1-2; D is perhaps TRBD1 (6 bases). CDR1 is SNHLY, CDR2 FYNNEI, per germline. Deletions cut 9 bases from V and 6 bases from J, with 17 bases between. The CDR3 is 13 residues long. CDR3 coding DNA: TGTGCCAGACGACAGGACGACCATCATGGCTACACCTTC. Encoded protein: CARRQDDHHGYTF. Together with reference TRBV2 and TRBJ1-2, the CDR3 gives the full variable domain: EPEVTQTPSHQVTQMGQEVILRCVPISNHLYFYWYRQILGQKVEFLVSFYNNEISEKSEIFDDQFSVERPDGSNFTLKIRSTKLEDSAMYFCARRQDDHHGYTFGSGTRLTVV.

The CDR3 DNA is TGTGCCAGCAGCCAAGATAGGCCTAGCGGGATAACCCAAGAGACCCAGTACTTC. The encoded protein is CASSQDRPSGITQETQYF. V is TRBV4-2 and J is TRBJ2-5, with 9 positions matching TRBD2. V shed 0 bases, J shed 1 base, and the junction held 9 bases outside the gene matches. Germline lookup yields CDR1 LGHNA and CDR2 YNFKEQ. The length of the CDR3 is 18 residues.

This clonotype was found many times. The V gene is TRBV6-1, the J gene TRBJ2-5; no firm D call. Trimming took 3 bases from V and 2 from J, leaving 7 bases between them. Germline values: CDR1 MNHNS, CDR2 SASEGT. The CDR3 has 13 amino acids. The CDR3 sequence is CASSEQEQETQYF. CDR3 coding DNA: TGTGCCAGCAGTGAGCAGGAACAAGAGACCCAGTACTTC.

The chain couples TRBV12-3 or TRBV12-4 to TRBJ2-1; D remains unclear. This CDR3 has 15 amino acids. V was pared by 5 bases and J by 0 bases, with 11 bases between. The chain's CDR3 is CASSIPLSSYNEQFF. Here the CDR3 DNA reads TGTGCCAGCAGTATTCCCCTGAGCTCCTACAATGAGCAGTTCTTC.

This clonotype came up a few times. The chain is built from TRBV27 and TRBJ2-7, with D tentatively TRBD1 (5 bases). The CDR3 spans 14 residues. Trimming took 4 bases from V and 1 from J, leaving 11 bases between them. Germline-derived CDR1 and CDR2 are MNHEY and SMNVEV (reference sequence). CDR3 sequence (DNA): TGTGCCAGCAGTTCGGAGACAGAATCCTACGAGCAGTACTTC. This codes for CASSSETESYEQYF.

To note about this clonotype: The junction differs from germline at one of its ends, possibly a read error. The chain has TRBV29-1 and TRBJ2-5; D is unresolved. The CDR3 covers 11 residues. CDR1 and CDR2 (germline): SQVTM, ANQGSEA. CDR3 sequence reads: CRVARQETQYF. CDR3 DNA sequence: TGCAGAGTTGCGAGGCAAGAGACCCAGTACTTC.

This clonotype was counted a few times. The genes are TRBV28 and TRBJ1-1; D might be TRBD1 (5 bases). V was cut by 6 bases and J by 0 bases, with 11 bases left in between. Germline V gene sequence: CDR1 MDHEN, CDR2 SYDVKM. CDR3 length: 14 residues. This CDR3 reads CASRVGVLNTEAFF. The CDR3 DNA reads TGTGCCAGCAGGGTGGGGGTTTTGAACACTGAAGCTTTCTTT.